These 26 T cell receptor beta chains share one sample of origin, sequenced in a study of OX40 agonist ivuxolimab in advanced cancers. The data were produced by immunoSEQ multiplex PCR, yet TCRdb's version contains in-frame clones alone and is incomplete. This table has some 83,000 clones, about nine tenths appearing once. Specimen: CD4+ or CD8+ T cells sorted from blood, collected in a trial of the OX40 agonist ivuxolimab. The receptors originated from an adult with an advanced solid tumor such as melanoma, head and neck, liver or kidney cancer.

The chain carries TRBV19 and TRBJ1-6; the D gene is possibly TRBD1 (6 bases). V was shortened by 7 bases and J by 10 bases, with 14 bases between the two germline ends. The germline V gene encodes CDR1 LNHDA and CDR2 SQIVND (reference sequence). The CDR3 consists of 13 residues. The CDR3 DNA reads as TGTGCCAGTAAGAACAGGGCAGCGTCACCCCTCCACTTT. Translation: CASKNRAASPLHF.

The chain uses TRBV5-4 and TRBJ1-5, with a weak D call TRBD1 (6 bases). The germline CDR1 and CDR2 sequences are SGHNT and YYREEE (reference sequence). CDR3 size: 15 residues. Trimming took off 4 bases at V and 3 bases at J, with 14 bases between the two ends. As DNA, the CDR3 is TGTGCCAGCAGCCGCCTGGACAGCAACAATCAGCCCCAGCATTTT. This codes for CASSRLDSNNQPQHF. The full variable domain, with the rest looked up from reference TRBV5-4 and TRBJ1-5, is ETGVTQSPTHLIKTRGQQVTLRCSSQSGHNTVSWYQQALGQGPQFIFQYYREEENGRGNFPPRFSGLQFPNYSSELNVNALELDDSALYLCASSRLDSNNQPQHFGDGTRLSIL.

The chain combines TRBV19 with TRBJ2-2; TRBD2 matches 8 bases. J was trimmed by 2 bases and V by 7 bases; bases with no gene match: 9. From germline, CDR1 is LNHDA and CDR2 SQIVND (reference sequence). The CDR3 contains 16 residues. In DNA form, the CDR3 reads TGTGCCAGTAAGGAACTAGCGGACCTAAACACCGGGGAGCTGTTTTTT. It yields the protein CASKELADLNTGELFF.

The J gene is TRBJ1-5, the V gene TRBV27; no clear D. Germline V gene lookup returns CDR1 MNHEY and CDR2 SMNVEV (reference sequence). CDR3 size: 15 residues. The V end lost 10 bases, the J end lost 0 bases, and 16 bases lay between the germline ends. The CDR3 loop is CATSGQPYSNQPQHF. CDR3 coding DNA: TGTGCCACCTCGGGCCAGCCTTATAGCAATCAGCCCCAGCATTTT.

This clone was detected only once. V and J are TRBV21-1 and TRBJ2-2. TRBV21-1 is a pseudogene segment. This CDR3 has 14 residues. Here the CDR3 DNA reads TGTGCCAGCGGAACCCCAACAAGCACCGGGGAGCTGTTTTTT. Protein product: CASGTPTSTGELFF.

The chain links TRBV6-6 to TRBJ1-3, with D maybe TRBD1 (5 bases). This CDR3 comprises 14 residues. Germline-derived CDR1 and CDR2 are MNHNY and SVGAGI (reference sequence). Trimming cost V 2 bases and J 1 base, with 6 bases left between them. CDR3 loop: CASSYGASGNTIYF. CDR3 DNA: TGTGCCAGCAGTTACGGGGCATCTGGAAACACCATATATTTT.

The CDR3 DNA is TGTGCCAGCAGTTACTCCCAGGACAGGGAATATGAAGCTTTCTTT. Translation: CASSYSQDREYEAFF. The chain has TRBV6-5 and TRBJ1-1; TRBD1 aligns across 8 bases. Germline CDR1 MNHEY, CDR2 SVGAGI. The CDR3 totals 15 residues. The trim removed 0 bases at V and 7 bases at J, leaving 7 bases unmatched.

The V gene is TRBV30, the J gene TRBJ2-7, with 11 bases lining up with TRBD2. With V trimmed by 3 bases and J by 9 bases, 10 bases remained unmatched. The V gene's germline CDR1 is GTSNPN and CDR2 SVGIG (reference sequence). The CDR3 contains 14 residues. In DNA form, the CDR3 reads TGTGCCTGGAGCGCCGGGACTAGCGGACTTACGCAGTACTTC. This sequence encodes CAWSAGTSGLTQYF.

This sequence joins TRBV7-3 and TRBJ2-3; the D is unclear. The germline V gene has CDR1 SGHTA and CDR2 FQGTGA. The CDR3 runs 16 residues. Trimming pared 5 bases from V and 0 bases from J, leaving 15 bases between. The CDR3 DNA reads TGTGCCAGCAGCCTCCCCCCGGAATTTAGCACAGATACGCAGTATTTT. Translated: CASSLPPEFSTDTQYF.

The rearrangement links TRBV18 to TRBJ2-3; D might be TRBD1 (5 bases). Trimming left V 1 base short and J 1 base short, with 9 bases between. The CDR3 is 15 residues long. Germline loops: CDR1 KGHSH, CDR2 LQKENI. CDR3 sequence (DNA): TGTGCCAGCTCACCACGTGGGGCCGGCACAGATACGCAGTATTTT. Translation gives CASSPRGAGTDTQYF.

The V call is TRBV11-2, the J call TRBJ2-2; D not resolved. V lost 2 bases to trimming and J lost 0 bases, with 4 bases between them. CDR3 length equals 14 residues. CDR1 is SGHAT, CDR2 FQNNGV, per germline. CDR3 in amino acids: CASSLMPNTGELFF. In DNA form, the CDR3 reads TGTGCCAGCAGCTTAATGCCGAACACCGGGGAGCTGTTTTTT.

The gene calls are TRBV19 and TRBJ2-4, with 9 positions matching TRBD1. J gave up 8 bases and V 3 bases, and 8 bases lay outside the gene matches. This CDR3 region has 15 residues. Germline-derived CDR1 and CDR2 are LNHDA and SQIVND (reference sequence). This CDR3 is CASSMGQGTYDIQYF. The DNA for the CDR3 is TGTGCCAGTAGTATGGGACAGGGAACCTACGACATTCAGTACTTC.

In its sample, this clone was seen a few times. The rearrangement joins TRBV7-2 to TRBJ2-2; D call uncertain. The V and J ends lost 4 bases and 0 bases respectively, with 3 bases between them. The CDR3 extends over 13 amino acids. The germline gives CDR1 SGHTA, CDR2 FQGNSA. The CDR3 protein is CASSSPNTGELFF. The CDR3 DNA reads as TGTGCCAGCAGCTCCCCGAACACCGGGGAGCTGTTTTTT.

CDR3 DNA sequence: TGCAGCGTTGAAACGGCCGGCTACGGTGAAAAACTGTTTTTT. Translation gives CSVETAGYGEKLFF. This chain uses TRBV29-1 with TRBJ1-4; D is undetermined. CDR1 is SQVTM and CDR2 is ANQGSEA in the germline V gene. V was pared by 2 bases and J by 7 bases, with 14 bases between. This CDR3 is 14 amino acids long.

The rearrangement links TRBV18 to TRBJ1-5, with D tentatively TRBD1 (6 bases). Germline V gives CDR1 KGHSH, CDR2 LQKENI. The CDR3 extends over 19 amino acids. Between the trimmed V and J ends, which lost 3 bases and 0 bases, there was a span of 21 bases. CDR3 sequence reads: CASSPRPLTGDNSNQPQHF. CDR3 nucleotide sequence: TGTGCCAGCTCACCGCGCCCTTTGACAGGAGATAATAGCAATCAGCCCCAGCATTTT.

The gene calls are TRBV11-2 and TRBJ2-3; 11 positions match TRBD2. The CDR3 length is 16 residues. Per the germline V gene, CDR1 is SGHAT and CDR2 is FQNNGV. The junction had 10 bases not matched to a gene; V was cut back by 6 bases and J by 5 bases. The CDR3 here is CASSRRSGGAIDTQYF. The CDR3 nucleotides read TGTGCCAGCAGTCGTCGTAGCGGGGGGGCAATAGATACGCAGTATTTT.

The rearrangement uses TRBV19 and TRBJ1-1; 7 bases are a match to TRBD1. The CDR3 covers 13 residues. The trim removed 3 bases at V and 6 bases at J, leaving 4 bases unmatched. Germline CDR1 LNHDA, CDR2 SQIVND (reference sequence). CDR3 in amino acids: CASSMTQGAEAFF. The CDR3 coding sequence is TGTGCCAGTAGTATGACTCAGGGGGCTGAAGCTTTCTTT.

V and J are TRBV7-8 and TRBJ2-3, with TRBD2 identical over 10 bases. Trimming cost V 4 bases and J 2 bases; bases outside gene matches: 6. There are 16 residues in the CDR3. Germline CDR1 SGHVS, CDR2 FQNEAQ. The CDR3 coding sequence is TGTGCCAGCAGCTGGCCACTAGCGGGGAACACAGATACGCAGTATTTT. Protein product: CASSWPLAGNTDTQYF.

The chain recombines TRBV7-2 with TRBJ2-1, with 10 bases that match TRBD2. The length of the CDR3 is 15 residues. Germline CDR1 is SGHTA and CDR2 is FQGNSA. The junction had 12 bases not matched to a gene; V was cut back by 6 bases and J by 10 bases. Written as DNA, the CDR3 is TGTGCCAGCAGTCTGACTAGCGGGTCTTGGGGAGAGCAGTTCTTC. This encodes CASSLTSGSWGEQFF.

The chain has TRBV18 and TRBJ2-7, with 7 bases that match TRBD2. The CDR3 has 17 residues. V gave up 6 bases and J gave up 4 bases; unmatched junction bases: 18. From germline, CDR1 is KGHSH and CDR2 LQKENI. CDR3 amino acids: CASSPFGGGPGRYEQYF. DNA of the CDR3: TGTGCCAGCTCCCCCTTTGGCGGGGGTCCCGGGCGGTACGAGCAGTACTTC.

Concerning this clone: The germline gene is not matched at one end of the junction; a read error may be the cause. J is TRBJ2-3 and V is TRBV6-1; D may be TRBD1 (6 bases). Germline CDR1 is MNHNS and CDR2 is SASEGT. The CDR3 covers 12 residues. This CDR3 reads CASSEIVGQSLF. The DNA of the CDR3 is TGTGCCAGCAGTGAAATTGTTGGACAGTCCCTTTTT.

As to this clone: Different DNA sequences within this sample yield the same CDR3. The CDR3 nucleotides read TGCGCCAGCAGCCAAGGACAGGGCGGGGGGGGCTACACCTTC. It yields the protein CASSQGQGGGGYTF. The V gene is TRBV5-1, the J gene TRBJ1-2, with TRBD1 matching over 8 bases. The V segment lost 4 bases and the J segment 8 bases; nucleotides outside the gene matches: 10. CDR1 and CDR2 (germline): SGHRS, YFSETQ. CDR3 size: 14 residues.

V gene TRBV6-5 combines with J gene TRBJ1-2, with D possibly TRBD1 on 6 matching bases. Germline V gene lookup returns CDR1 MNHEY and CDR2 SVGAGI. The V end was cut by 6 bases, the J end by 8 bases, with 13 bases between. This CDR3 region has 12 residues. The CDR3 coding sequence is TGTGCCAGCAGCCCAGGACAGAGGGGCTACACCTTC. Translating it yields CASSPGQRGYTF.

This clone was recorded only once. Germline and junction disagree at one end, which may indicate a read error. Additional DNA sequences in this sample encode the identical CDR3. This chain connects TRBV4-1 to TRBJ2-3, with 9 nucleotides matching TRBD1. The CDR3 covers 18 residues. Germline V CDR1 and CDR2: MGHRA, YSYEKL. The CDR3 coding sequence is TGCGCCAGCAGTCAAGACCCATCTGGGGACAGGGGCACAGATACGCAGTATTTT. This codes for CASSQDPSGDRGTDTQYF.

This rearrangement joins TRBV7-8 to TRBJ1-4, with D possibly being TRBD1 (5 bases). The CDR3 has 17 residues. Germline CDR1 and CDR2: SGHVS and FQNEAQ. With 5 bases removed from V and 0 bases from J, the gap between germline ends came to 16 bases. The CDR3 coding sequence is TGTGCCAGCAGCCGGGGCGTCCGGGGCCCAACTAATGAAAAACTGTTTTTT. Residues: CASSRGVRGPTNEKLFF.

This clone was seen a few times. The rearrangement joins TRBV19 to TRBJ1-5, with D unresolved. The CDR3 has 14 residues. CDR1 is LNHDA and CDR2 is SQIVND in the germline V gene (reference sequence). With 7 bases removed from V and 3 bases from J, the gap between germline ends came to 13 bases. The CDR3: CASKGGPFNQPQHF. The CDR3 bases are TGTGCCAGTAAGGGAGGTCCTTTCAATCAGCCCCAGCATTTT.